This T cell receptor beta chain was sequenced in a study of molecular identifiers for immune sequencing clone quantification. Each CDR3 protein gets one entry after TCRdb re-called the PCR reads with MiXCR. The repertoire holds approximately 630,000 distinct CDR3 sequences, with around 25% as singletons. The trim removed 5 bases at V and 1 base at J, leaving 9 bases unmatched. Per germline, CDR1 SEHNR and CDR2 FQNEAQ (reference sequence). The CDR3 runs to 16 residues. V is TRBV7-9 and J is TRBJ1-1; 8 nucleotides line up with TRBD1. The sample comprised naive CD8+ T cells from blood, with Jurkat cell RNA spiked in. Subset here: FACS-sorted CD8+CD4-CCR7+CD45RA+ naive T cells. This TCR derives from a human donor in good health. Some libraries in this study had Jurkat cell RNA spiked in. This CDR3 reads CASSPRDRSPNTEAFF. In DNA, the CDR3 is TGTGCCAGCAGCCCTAGGGACAGGAGTCCGAACACTGAAGCTTTCTTT.